The TCR beta chain described here comes from a study of T-cell reconstitution after alpha-beta-depleted transplantation in children. CDR3 length: 12 amino acids. V lost 5 bases, J lost 8 bases, and 9 bases lay in between. Germline CDR1 and CDR2: MNHEY and SMNVEV (reference sequence). This clonotype was detected only a few times. The library targeted TCRbeta and was prepared with unique molecular identifiers. TCRdb reprocessed the PCR reads via MiXCR and lists one record per CDR3 protein. In the table there are 380,000 or so distinct CDR3 sequences, roughly 14% of which are singletons. The source material was PBMCs, sampled from the stem cell graft. The sequence was obtained from a human donor who donated a stem cell graft to a child with Fanconi anemia. This rearrangement joins TRBV27 to TRBJ1-4; D is unclear. The CDR3 spells CASSPGEEKLFF. DNA for the CDR3: TGTGCCAGCAGTCCCGGAGAAGAAAAACTGTTTTTT.